This T cell receptor (beta chain) is from a study of cytomegalovirus exposure and HLA in healthy donors. The study, taken as a whole, reports: The study recorded 150 to 200 TCR beta chains that were cytomegalovirus-associated. Cytomegalovirus status was reportedly diagnosed by the classifier with high specificity and sensitivity. The dataset shows that most TCR sequences were rare, while some public TCRs occurred in many donors.

Note on this clone: Its antigen is as yet unknown.

Method: immunoSEQ multiplex PCR; TCRdb's copy keeps in-frame clones and lacks some. The data show under 200,000 clones, around 92% seen once. This CDR3 has 18 amino acids. V was pared by 4 bases and J by 0 bases, with 10 bases of the junction left unmatched. Germline loops: CDR1 MGHRA, CDR2 YSYEKL. Sequenced material: PBMCs. The rearrangement links TRBV4-1 to TRBJ2-1, with 9 bases aligning to TRBD2. The clonotype was recovered from a man aged 18 to 30 in good health and CMV-seropositive. The CDR3 region is CASSRLGGSGSSYNEQFF. CDR3 DNA: TGCGCCAGCAGCCGCCTAGGGGGTAGCGGGAGCTCCTACAATGAGCAGTTCTTC.